These 24 T cell receptor beta chains share one sample of origin, sequenced in a study of cytomegalovirus exposure and HLA in healthy donors. Clones were sequenced by immunoSEQ multiplex PCR, and TCRdb holds only the in-frame ones, with some missing. The data contain around 130,000 clones, 88% of them singletons. The sample taken for sequencing was PBMCs. The receptor set was obtained from a man younger than 40 in good health and CMV-seronegative.

V is TRBV4-1 and J is TRBJ2-7; a possible D gene is TRBD2 (5 bases). The CDR3 totals 14 residues. The V gene lost 3 bases and the J gene lost 2 bases, with 11 bases spanning the gap. Per germline, CDR1 MGHRA and CDR2 YSYEKL. CDR3 sequence: CASSQGRLTYEQYF. CDR3 DNA sequence: TGCGCCAGCAGCCAGGGCCGACTAACCTACGAGCAGTACTTC.

The V and J genes are TRBV25-1 and TRBJ2-7; 9 nucleotides line up with TRBD1. The CDR3 covers 15 residues. Germline V gives CDR1 MGHDK, CDR2 SYGVNS. The J segment lost 5 bases and the V segment lost 2 bases, leaving 7 bases of the junction unmatched. The CDR3 bases are TGTGCCAGCAGTGAAGGGACAGGGTATCTTCACGAGCAGTACTTC. Encoded protein: CASSEGTGYLHEQYF.

This clone was seen a few times. The chain joins TRBV4-2 to TRBJ1-2; 12 nucleotides align to TRBD1. V gave up 4 bases and J gave up 8 bases; unmatched junction bases: 8. The germline V gene has CDR1 LGHNA and CDR2 YNFKEQ. This CDR3 contains 15 residues. The CDR3 coding sequence is TGTGCCAGCAGCCTCCCGGGACAGGGGGCTGGAGGCTACACCTTC. Amino acid sequence: CASSLPGQGAGGYTF.

The V and J genes are TRBV29-1 and TRBJ2-5, with D maybe TRBD2 (6 bases). V gave up 4 bases and J gave up 0 bases, with 24 bases separating them. The CDR3 consists of 18 residues. Per germline, CDR1 SQVTM and CDR2 ANQGSEA. The DNA for the CDR3 is TGCAGCGTTGTAACACTGATACTGGAGCGGGCGAACCAAGAGACCCAGTACTTC. This encodes CSVVTLILERANQETQYF.

V gene TRBV19 combines with J gene TRBJ1-2; 7 bases agree with TRBD1. Germline CDR1 LNHDA, CDR2 SQIVND (reference sequence). Trimming at V came to 10 bases and at J to 8 bases, leaving 10 bases not matched to a gene. CDR3 length: 12 amino acids. As DNA, the CDR3 is TGTGCCACCCAAACCGGGACAGCCGGCTACACCTTC. It is translated as CATQTGTAGYTF.

The CDR3 DNA reads as TGTGCCTGGAGTGAGGGGTTGCCTGCTGAAGCTTTCTTT. Its protein is CAWSEGLPAEAFF. The chain joins TRBV30 to TRBJ1-1; possible D gene TRBD1, 5 bases. Trimming left V 1 base short and J 6 bases short, with 12 bases between. The CDR3 totals 13 residues. Germline V gene sequence: CDR1 GTSNPN, CDR2 SVGIG (reference sequence).

The chain employs TRBV4-3 and TRBJ1-1; 7 positions match TRBD1. Losses at the gene ends were 0 bases for V and 6 bases for J; bases not matched to a gene: 10. Germline CDR1 and CDR2: LGHNA and YSLEER. This CDR3 contains 16 residues. The CDR3 nucleotides are TGCGCCAGCAGCCAAGATAAGGCCGCCAGGGGGTCTGAAGCTTTCTTT. This encodes CASSQDKAARGSEAFF.

The genes are TRBV5-1 and TRBJ2-3; unclear D gene. Germline V CDR1 and CDR2: SGHRS, YFSETQ. There are 16 residues in the CDR3. Trimming took 5 bases from V and 1 from J, leaving 17 bases between them. DNA of the CDR3: TGCGCCAGCAGGGTATTCGAGGCTTTTGGCACAGATACGCAGTATTTT. Its translation: CASRVFEAFGTDTQYF.

The chain uses TRBV4-2 and TRBJ2-1; 8 nucleotides line up with TRBD2. Looked up from germline, CDR1 is LGHNA and CDR2 is YNFKEQ. There are 18 residues in the CDR3. V gave up 1 base and J gave up 0 bases; unmatched junction bases: 8. The CDR3 nucleotides read TGTGCCAGCAGCCAAGCCGCGACTAGCGCTAGCTCCTACAATGAGCAGTTCTTC. Protein: CASSQAATSASSYNEQFF.

This chain links TRBV10-1 with TRBJ2-2; 9 bases line up with TRBD1. The ends lost 6 bases at V and 4 bases at J; junction bases unmatched: 6. The germline CDR1 and CDR2 sequences are WNHNN and SYGVQD (reference sequence). The CDR3 has 15 amino acids. The CDR3 DNA sequence: TGCGCCAGCAGAGAGGACAGGGGAGGCACCGGGGAGCTGTTTTTT. The encoded protein is CASREDRGGTGELFF.

V gene TRBV6-5 combines with J gene TRBJ2-7; possible D gene TRBD1, 5 bases. The V end was cut by 3 bases, the J end by 9 bases, with 15 bases between. The CDR3 consists of 13 residues. Germline assignment: CDR1 MNHEY and CDR2 SVGAGI. CDR3 coding DNA: TGTGCCAGCAGTTATCCTGGACACGATCGGCAGTACTTC. Translation: CASSYPGHDRQYF.

V gene TRBV7-6 combines with J gene TRBJ2-4, with a tentative D call TRBD1 (5 bases). The CDR3 covers 15 residues. Germline CDR1 and CDR2: SGHVS and FNYEAQ. The V end lost 6 bases, the J end lost 0 bases, and 12 bases lay between the germline ends. In DNA form, the CDR3 reads TGTGCCAGCAGTCCTTCCAGGGTAGCCAAAAACATTCAGTACTTC. As protein: CASSPSRVAKNIQYF.

This sequence joins TRBV4-1 and TRBJ2-1, with TRBD2 matching over 9 bases. V trimming: 4 bases; J trimming: 4 bases; junction bases outside the gene matches: 11. Germline CDR1 reads MGHRA; CDR2 reads YSYEKL. The CDR3 is 17 residues long. CDR3 sequence: CASSLTETSGVYNEQFF. CDR3 sequence (DNA): TGCGCCAGCAGCCTTACAGAGACTAGCGGAGTATACAATGAGCAGTTCTTC.

The chain carries TRBV6-1 and TRBJ1-1; D is perhaps TRBD1 (6 bases). The CDR3 runs 14 residues. Germline V gene lookup returns CDR1 MNHNS and CDR2 SASEGT. V shed 6 bases and J shed 1 base, with 12 bases lying between them. The CDR3 DNA is TGTGCCAGCAGATCCCAGGGGAGGAACACTGAAGCTTTCTTT. It specifies CASRSQGRNTEAFF.

CDR3 in DNA: TGTGCCAGCAGCGCCGGAACAGGGAATGGCAATGAGCAGTTCTTC. Translated: CASSAGTGNGNEQFF. This chain links TRBV11-2 with TRBJ2-1; a weak D match, TRBD1 (6 bases). This CDR3 spans 15 amino acids. With 5 bases removed from V and 6 bases from J, the gap between germline ends came to 17 bases. Germline lookup yields CDR1 SGHAT and CDR2 FQNNGV.

The V gene is TRBV11-3, the J gene TRBJ2-1, with 9 bases lining up with TRBD2. The V gene end was trimmed by 4 bases and the J gene end by 10 bases; junction bases not matched to a gene: 8. Per the germline V gene, CDR1 is SGHNT and CDR2 is YENEEA. This CDR3 is 14 amino acids long. The CDR3 is CASSSWEREAEQFF. The CDR3 nucleotides read TGTGCCAGCAGCTCCTGGGAGCGGGAGGCCGAGCAGTTCTTC.

The chain joins TRBV7-8 to TRBJ1-1; the D gene is possibly TRBD1 (6 bases). Germline CDR1 SGHVS, CDR2 FQNEAQ. V shed 3 bases and J shed 2 bases, with 10 bases lying between them. The CDR3 length is 14 residues. The CDR3 spells CASSFDRSNTEAFF. The CDR3 nucleotides are TGTGCCAGCAGCTTTGACAGGTCAAACACTGAAGCTTTCTTT.

The chain is built from TRBV7-9 and TRBJ1-2; 9 bases map to TRBD1. Germline CDR1 SEHNR, CDR2 FQNEAQ (reference sequence). The CDR3 loop spans 15 amino acids. V shed 4 bases, J shed 6 bases, and the junction held 9 bases outside the gene matches. The CDR3 region is CASSWGQGPPDGYTF. In nucleotides, the CDR3 is TGTGCCAGCAGCTGGGGACAGGGACCGCCGGATGGCTACACCTTC.

The chain links TRBV6-5 to TRBJ2-3, with D possibly being TRBD1 (6 bases). Trimming removed 2 bases from V and 0 bases from J, with 9 bases in between. CDR1 and CDR2 (germline): MNHEY, SVGAGI. CDR3 length: 15 residues. The CDR3 region has the DNA TGTGCCAGCAGTTACGGGGGCCGAAGCACAGATACGCAGTATTTT. It is translated as CASSYGGRSTDTQYF.

The CDR3 is CASSLVSAGADTQYF. The CDR3, as DNA: TGTGCCAGCAGCTTAGTTAGTGCGGGAGCAGATACGCAGTATTTT. The J gene is TRBJ2-3, the V gene TRBV7-2; 7 bases are a match to TRBD2. Per the germline V gene, CDR1 is SGHTA and CDR2 is FQGNSA. The CDR3 extends over 15 amino acids. V lost 1 base, J lost 4 bases, and 5 bases stayed unmatched.

This clone was seen a few times. The chain couples TRBV29-1 to TRBJ1-2, with TRBD1 matching over 8 bases. With 6 bases clipped from V and 6 bases from J, the junction kept 6 bases outside the gene matches. There are 12 residues in the CDR3. Germline assignment: CDR1 SQVTM and CDR2 ANQGSEA. CDR3 protein: CSVGQGRDGYTF. The CDR3 DNA sequence: TGCAGCGTCGGACAGGGTCGGGATGGCTACACCTTC.

The chain joins TRBV10-3 to TRBJ2-5; tentative D call: TRBD1 (7 bases). The CDR3 runs 18 residues. Deletions cut 3 bases from V and 4 bases from J, with 24 bases between. Germline CDR1 reads ENHRY; CDR2 reads SYGVKD. The DNA of the CDR3 is TGTGCCATCAGTGATACAGGGGACTTAAGGCTAAGGGGAGAGACCCAGTACTTC. Translation: CAISDTGDLRLRGETQYF.

This chain links TRBV7-2 with TRBJ2-7; D is ambiguous. This CDR3 region has 15 residues. Germline CDR1 reads SGHTA; CDR2 reads FQGNSA. The V gene lost 0 bases and the J gene lost 6 bases, with 15 bases spanning the gap. The CDR3 sequence: CASSLAERPGGEQYF. DNA for the CDR3: TGTGCCAGCAGCTTAGCGGAGAGGCCGGGTGGCGAGCAGTACTTC.

The chain has TRBV10-1 and TRBJ2-1; 8 nucleotides agree with TRBD2. V shed 3 bases and J 8 bases; nucleotides not matched to a gene: 6. This CDR3 comprises 14 residues. Germline lookup yields CDR1 WNHNN and CDR2 SYGVQD (reference sequence). CDR3 nucleotides: TGCGCCAGCAGTGAAACGGGAGGGCACGATGAGCAGTTCTTC. It encodes CASSETGGHDEQFF.